Here is one TCR beta chain with its context. The antigen remains unidentified. The sample belongs to a study of OX40 agonist ivuxolimab in advanced cancers. Study information: Patients in dose escalation had liver, melanoma, kidney or head and neck cancers. Three patients showed partial responses: one hepatocellular carcinoma and two cutaneous melanoma cases. Whole-study findings and limits: The authors also found low normalized T-cell clonal expansion in some nonresponders.

TCRdb keeps only in-frame clones here, not all; method: immunoSEQ multiplex PCR. The sample has some 55,000 clones; approximately 84% are singletons. CDR1 is LNHDA, CDR2 SQIVND, per germline (reference sequence). The CDR3 sequence is 14 residues long. With 2 bases removed from V and 4 bases from J, the gap between germline ends came to 10 bases. Autoimmune disease history or systemic immunosuppression meant exclusion. This clonotype was sampled from an adult with an advanced solid tumor such as melanoma, head and neck, liver or kidney cancer. The sample was CD4+ or CD8+ T cells sorted from blood, taken in a trial of the OX40 agonist ivuxolimab. The rearrangement links TRBV19 to TRBJ2-3; D is perhaps TRBD1 or TRBD2 (5 bases each). The CDR3 DNA is TGTGCCAGTAGTATAAGTGGGGGATCAGATACGCAGTATTTT. Protein product: CASSISGGSDTQYF.